This T cell receptor beta chain was recovered during a study of radiotherapy plus CTLA-4 blockade in lung cancer. Repertoires were generated with immunoSEQ multiplex PCR, while TCRdb's copy carries only in-frame clones and drops some. The sample contains roughly 66,000 clones, under 85% of which appear only once. With respect to this clone: Its antigen is as yet unknown.

Study-wide points: Per reports, early blood T cell clone dynamics, plus interferon-beta, forecast response most strongly.

The sequence derives from a human donor with non-small cell lung cancer who had a partial response to radiotherapy plus ipilimumab. Sequencing was performed on peripheral blood, taken from a patient treated with radiotherapy plus ipilimumab.

CDR3 nucleotide sequence: TGTGCCAGCAGTGCGGACAGGCCTGGGACCCAGTACTTC. Encoded protein: CASSADRPGTQYF. This sequence joins TRBV6-1 and TRBJ2-5; 7 bases map to TRBD1. The CDR3 has 13 residues. The germline CDR1 and CDR2 sequences are MNHNS and SASEGT. J gave up 7 bases and V 4 bases, and 6 bases lay outside the gene matches.